This T cell receptor beta chain was obtained from a study of cytomegalovirus exposure and HLA in healthy donors. Separate from the approximately 730-subject first cohort, the 120-subject validation cohort was the one that the donors belonged to. V dropped 2 bases and J dropped 1 base, with 11 bases sitting between them. This CDR3 spans 16 amino acids. CDR1 is SGHTA, CDR2 FQGNSA, per germline. Data came from immunoSEQ multiplex PCR; TCRdb stores just in-frame clones and leaves some out. The repertoire consists of about 180,000 clones, with roughly nine tenths occurring once and the leading ten covering under 3.5%. This clone was picked up one time.

The specimen sequenced was PBMCs. The chain couples TRBV7-2 to TRBJ2-2, with D perhaps TRBD1 (6 bases). The sequence derives from a young man in good health and CMV-seropositive. CDR3 in DNA: TGTGCCAGCAGCTTAACTGGGACAATGAACACCGGGGAGCTGTTTTTT. Its translation: CASSLTGTMNTGELFF.